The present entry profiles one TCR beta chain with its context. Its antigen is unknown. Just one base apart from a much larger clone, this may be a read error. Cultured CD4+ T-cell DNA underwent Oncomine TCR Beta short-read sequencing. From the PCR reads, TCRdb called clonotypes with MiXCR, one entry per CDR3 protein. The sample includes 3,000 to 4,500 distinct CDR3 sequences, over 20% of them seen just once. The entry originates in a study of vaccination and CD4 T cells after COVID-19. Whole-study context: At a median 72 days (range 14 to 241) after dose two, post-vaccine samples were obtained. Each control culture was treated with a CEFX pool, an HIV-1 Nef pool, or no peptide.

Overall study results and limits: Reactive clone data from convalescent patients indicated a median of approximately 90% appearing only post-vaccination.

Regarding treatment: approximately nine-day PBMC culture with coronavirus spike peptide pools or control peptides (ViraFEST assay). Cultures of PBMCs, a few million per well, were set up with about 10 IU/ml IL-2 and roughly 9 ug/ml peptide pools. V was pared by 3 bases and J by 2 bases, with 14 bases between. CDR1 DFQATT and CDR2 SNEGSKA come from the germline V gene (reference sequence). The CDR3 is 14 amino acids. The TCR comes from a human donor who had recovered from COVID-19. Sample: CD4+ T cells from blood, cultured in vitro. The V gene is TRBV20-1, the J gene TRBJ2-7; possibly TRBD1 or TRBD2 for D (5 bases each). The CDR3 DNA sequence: TGCAGTGCTAGCTCCCCCCGGGACCCCTACGAGCAGTACTTC. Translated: CSASSPRDPYEQYF.